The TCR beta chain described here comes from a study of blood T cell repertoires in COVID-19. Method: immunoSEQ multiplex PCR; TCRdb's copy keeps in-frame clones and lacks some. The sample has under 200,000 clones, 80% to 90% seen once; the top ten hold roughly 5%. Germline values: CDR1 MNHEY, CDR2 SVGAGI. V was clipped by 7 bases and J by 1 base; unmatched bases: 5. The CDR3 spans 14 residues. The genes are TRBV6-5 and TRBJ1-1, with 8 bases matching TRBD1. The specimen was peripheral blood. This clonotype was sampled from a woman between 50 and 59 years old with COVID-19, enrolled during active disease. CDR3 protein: CASNPGGTNTEAFF. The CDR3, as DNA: TGTGCCAGCAATCCAGGGGGCACGAACACTGAAGCTTTCTTT.